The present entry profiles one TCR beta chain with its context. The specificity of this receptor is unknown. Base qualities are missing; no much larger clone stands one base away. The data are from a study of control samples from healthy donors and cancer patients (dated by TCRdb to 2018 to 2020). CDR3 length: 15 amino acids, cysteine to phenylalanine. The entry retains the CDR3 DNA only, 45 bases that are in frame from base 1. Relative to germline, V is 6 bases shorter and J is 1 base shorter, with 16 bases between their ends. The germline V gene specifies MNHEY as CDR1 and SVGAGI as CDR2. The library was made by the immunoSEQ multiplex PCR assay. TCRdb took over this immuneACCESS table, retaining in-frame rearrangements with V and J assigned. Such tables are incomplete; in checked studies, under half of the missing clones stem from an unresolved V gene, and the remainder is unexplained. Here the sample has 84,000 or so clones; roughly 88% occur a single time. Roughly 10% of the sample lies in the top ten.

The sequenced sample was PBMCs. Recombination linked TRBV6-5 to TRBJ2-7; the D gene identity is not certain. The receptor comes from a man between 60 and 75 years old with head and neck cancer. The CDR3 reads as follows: CASSPTALSSYEQYF. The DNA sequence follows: TGTGCCAGCAGCCCGACGGCCCTTAGTTCCTACGAGCAGTACTTC.